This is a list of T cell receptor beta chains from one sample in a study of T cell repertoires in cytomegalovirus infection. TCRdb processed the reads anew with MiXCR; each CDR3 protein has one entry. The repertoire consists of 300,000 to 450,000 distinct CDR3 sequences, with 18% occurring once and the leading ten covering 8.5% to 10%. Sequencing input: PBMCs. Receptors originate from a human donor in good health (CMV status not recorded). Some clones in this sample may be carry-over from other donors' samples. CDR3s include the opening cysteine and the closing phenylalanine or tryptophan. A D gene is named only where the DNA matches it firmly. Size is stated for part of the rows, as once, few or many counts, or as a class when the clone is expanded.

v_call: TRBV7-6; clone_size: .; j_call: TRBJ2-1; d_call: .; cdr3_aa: CASSVTEHSYNEQFF; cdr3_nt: TGTGCCAGCAGCGTCACAGAACACTCCTACAATGAGCAGTTCTTC
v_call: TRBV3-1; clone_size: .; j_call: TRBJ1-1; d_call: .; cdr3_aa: CASSQESGLADTEAFF; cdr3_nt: TGTGCCAGCAGCCAAGAATCAGGGTTGGCGGACACTGAAGCTTTCTTT
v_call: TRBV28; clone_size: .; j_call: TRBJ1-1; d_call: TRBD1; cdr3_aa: CASSSGQANEAFF; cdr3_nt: TGTGCCAGCAGTTCCGGACAGGCCAATGAAGCTTTCTTT
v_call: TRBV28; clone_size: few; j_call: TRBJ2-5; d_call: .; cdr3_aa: CASSFMETQYF; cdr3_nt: TGTGCCAGCAGTTTTATGGAGACCCAGTACTTC
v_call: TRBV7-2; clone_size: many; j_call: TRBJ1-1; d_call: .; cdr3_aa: CASSPDAGRANTEAFF; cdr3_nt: TGTGCCAGCAGCCCGGACGCAGGGAGGGCGAACACTGAAGCTTTCTTT
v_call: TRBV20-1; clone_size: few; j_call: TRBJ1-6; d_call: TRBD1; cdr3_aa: CSALGQAYNSPLHF; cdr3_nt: TGCAGTGCCCTTGGACAGGCTTATAATTCACCCCTCCACTTT
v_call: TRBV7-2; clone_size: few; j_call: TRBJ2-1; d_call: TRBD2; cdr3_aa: CASSFGGGGFNEQFF; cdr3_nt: TGTGCCAGCAGCTTCGGCGGGGGGGGGTTCAATGAGCAGTTCTTC
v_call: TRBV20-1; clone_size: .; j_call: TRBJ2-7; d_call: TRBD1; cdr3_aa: CSARDLTGAEQYF; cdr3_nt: TGCAGTGCTAGAGATCTAACAGGGGCCGAGCAGTACTTC
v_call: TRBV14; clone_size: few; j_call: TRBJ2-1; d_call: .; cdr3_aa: CASSHLPFVGYNEQFF; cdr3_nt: TGTGCCAGCAGCCACCTTCCTTTCGTTGGCTACAATGAGCAGTTCTTC
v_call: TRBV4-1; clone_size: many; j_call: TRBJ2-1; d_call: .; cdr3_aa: CASSQDSLGMNEQFF; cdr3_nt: TGCGCCAGCAGCCAAGATAGTCTGGGGATGAATGAGCAGTTCTTC
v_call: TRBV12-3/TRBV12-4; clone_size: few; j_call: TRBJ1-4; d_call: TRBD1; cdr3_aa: CASSTNRGTNEKLFF; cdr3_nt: TGTGCCAGCAGTACTAACAGGGGAACTAATGAAAAACTGTTTTTT
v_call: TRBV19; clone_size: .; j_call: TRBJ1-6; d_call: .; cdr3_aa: CASSPGLWNSPLHF; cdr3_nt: TGTGCCAGTAGCCCGGGACTTTGGAATTCACCCCTCCACTTT
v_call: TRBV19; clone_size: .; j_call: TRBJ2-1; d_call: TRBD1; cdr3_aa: CASTRDRVTNEQFF; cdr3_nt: TGTGCCAGCACCCGGGACAGGGTTACAAATGAGCAGTTCTTC
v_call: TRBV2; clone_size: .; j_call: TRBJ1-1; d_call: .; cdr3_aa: CASSEIRLTNTEAFF; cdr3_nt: TGTGCCAGCAGTGAGATTCGGCTGACTAACACTGAAGCTTTCTTT
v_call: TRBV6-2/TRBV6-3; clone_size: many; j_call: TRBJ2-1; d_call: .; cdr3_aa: CASSYSRTYNEQFF; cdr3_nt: TGTGCCAGCAGTTACTCGAGAACTTACAATGAGCAGTTCTTC
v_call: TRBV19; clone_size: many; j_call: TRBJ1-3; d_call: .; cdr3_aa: CASQDRPNSGNTIYF; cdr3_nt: TGTGCCAGCCAGGACAGACCAAACTCTGGAAACACCATATATTTT
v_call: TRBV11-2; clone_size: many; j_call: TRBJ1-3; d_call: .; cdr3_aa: CASSPIFQTAYSGNTIYF; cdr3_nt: TGTGCCAGCAGTCCAATCTTCCAGACAGCCTACTCTGGAAACACCATATATTTT
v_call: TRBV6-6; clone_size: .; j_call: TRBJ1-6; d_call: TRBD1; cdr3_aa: CASSSPRTGYWGLNSPLHF; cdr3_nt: TGTGCCAGCAGTTCCCCTAGGACAGGGTATTGGGGACTTAATTCACCCCTCCACTTT
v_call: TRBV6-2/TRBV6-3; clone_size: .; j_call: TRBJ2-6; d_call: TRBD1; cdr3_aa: CASSRTPGQWLGSGANVLTF; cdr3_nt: TGTGCCAGCAGTCGAACCCCGGGACAGTGGTTAGGCTCTGGGGCCAACGTCCTGACTTTC
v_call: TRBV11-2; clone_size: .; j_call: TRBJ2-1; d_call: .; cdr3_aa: CASSVGGGLYNEQFF; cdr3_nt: TGTGCCAGCAGCGTGGGAGGGGGACTATACAATGAGCAGTTCTTC
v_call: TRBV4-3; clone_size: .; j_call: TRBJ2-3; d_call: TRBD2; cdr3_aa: CASSQGTSGRTDTQYF; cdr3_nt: TGCGCCAGCAGCCAAGGGACTAGCGGCCGCACAGATACGCAGTATTTT
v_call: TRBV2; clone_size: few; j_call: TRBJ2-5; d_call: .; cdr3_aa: CASTYQQETQYF; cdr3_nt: TGTGCCAGCACCTACCAGCAAGAGACCCAGTACTTC
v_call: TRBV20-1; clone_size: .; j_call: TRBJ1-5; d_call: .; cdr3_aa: CSARDLRSNQPQHF; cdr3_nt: TGCAGTGCTAGAGATCTGAGGAGCAATCAGCCCCAGCATTTT
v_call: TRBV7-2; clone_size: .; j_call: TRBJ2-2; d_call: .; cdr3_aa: CASSLGLDGTGELFF; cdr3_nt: TGTGCCAGCAGCTTAGGGCTAGATGGCACCGGGGAGCTGTTTTTT
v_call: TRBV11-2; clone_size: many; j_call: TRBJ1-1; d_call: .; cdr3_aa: CASSIPSRRGTEAFF; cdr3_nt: TGTGCCAGCAGCATTCCCTCGCGGAGGGGCACTGAAGCTTTCTTT
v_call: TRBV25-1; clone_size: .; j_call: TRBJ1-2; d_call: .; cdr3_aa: CASSNREGYTF; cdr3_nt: TGTGCCAGCAGCAACCGTGAAGGCTACACCTTC
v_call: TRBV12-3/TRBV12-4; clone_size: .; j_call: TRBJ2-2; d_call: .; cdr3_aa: CASIRDPTGELFF; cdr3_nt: TGTGCCAGCATTCGGGATCCCACCGGGGAGCTGTTTTTT
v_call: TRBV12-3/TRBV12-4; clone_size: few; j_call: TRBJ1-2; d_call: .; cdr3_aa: CASSPRQSNGNYGYTF; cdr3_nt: TGTGCCAGCAGTCCACGTCAGTCCAATGGGAACTATGGCTACACCTTC
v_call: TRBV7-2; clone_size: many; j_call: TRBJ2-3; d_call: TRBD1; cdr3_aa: CASSLGDRVDTQYF; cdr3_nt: TGTGCCAGCAGCTTAGGGGACAGGGTGGATACGCAGTATTTT
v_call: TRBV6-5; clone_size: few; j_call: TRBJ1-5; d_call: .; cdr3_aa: CASSYGLGNQPQHF; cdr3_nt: TGTGCCAGCAGTTACGGCCTTGGCAATCAGCCCCAGCATTTT
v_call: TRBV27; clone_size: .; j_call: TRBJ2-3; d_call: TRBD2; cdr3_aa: CASTSSGSPTDTQYF; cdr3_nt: TGTGCCAGCACGTCTAGCGGGAGCCCCACAGATACGCAGTATTTT
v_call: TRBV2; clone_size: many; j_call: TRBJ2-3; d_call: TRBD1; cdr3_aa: CASSGQGWLDTQYF; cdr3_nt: TGTGCCAGCTCGGGACAGGGTTGGTTGGATACGCAGTATTTT
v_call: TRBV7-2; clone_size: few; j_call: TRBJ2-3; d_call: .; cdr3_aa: CASSPDRGGTDTQYF; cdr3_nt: TGTGCCAGCAGCCCCGATAGGGGAGGCACAGATACGCAGTATTTT
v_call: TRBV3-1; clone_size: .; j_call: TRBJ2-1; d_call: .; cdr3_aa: CASSAHDNEQFF; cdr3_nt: TGTGCCAGCAGCGCTCACGACAATGAGCAGTTCTTC
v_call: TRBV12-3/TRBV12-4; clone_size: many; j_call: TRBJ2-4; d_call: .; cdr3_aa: CASGWGGGGENIQYF; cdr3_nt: TGTGCCAGCGGCTGGGGAGGGGGGGGCGAGAACATTCAGTACTTC
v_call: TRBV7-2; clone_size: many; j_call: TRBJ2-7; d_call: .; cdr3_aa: CASSLAYGNYEQYF; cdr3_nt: TGTGCCAGCAGCTTAGCGTACGGGAATTACGAGCAGTACTTC
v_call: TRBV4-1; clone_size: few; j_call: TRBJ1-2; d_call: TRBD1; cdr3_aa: CASSQELQGHSTF; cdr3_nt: TGCGCCAGCAGCCAAGAATTACAGGGGCATTCCACCTTC
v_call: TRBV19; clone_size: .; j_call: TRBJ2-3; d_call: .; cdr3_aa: CASSIVVRTTDTQYF; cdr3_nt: TGTGCCAGTAGTATAGTGGTCCGAACCACAGATACGCAGTATTTT
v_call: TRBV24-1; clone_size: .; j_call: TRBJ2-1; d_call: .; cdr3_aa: CATSSASNEQFF; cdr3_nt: TGTGCCACCTCTAGCGCGAGCAATGAGCAGTTCTTC
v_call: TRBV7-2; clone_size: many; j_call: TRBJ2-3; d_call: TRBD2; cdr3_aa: CASSARLAGADTQYF; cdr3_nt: TGTGCCAGCAGCGCCCGACTGGCGGGGGCAGATACGCAGTATTTT
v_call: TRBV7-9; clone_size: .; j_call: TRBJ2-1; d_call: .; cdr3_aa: CASSLASALNEQFF; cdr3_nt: TGTGCCAGCAGCTTAGCTAGCGCCCTCAATGAGCAGTTCTTC
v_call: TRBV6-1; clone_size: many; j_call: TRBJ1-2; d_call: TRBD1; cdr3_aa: CASSEEWGTVLYGYTF; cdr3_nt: TGTGCCAGCAGTGAGGAGTGGGGGACAGTACTATATGGCTACACCTTC
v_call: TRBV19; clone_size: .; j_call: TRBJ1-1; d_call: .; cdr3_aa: CASTQGQMNTEAFF; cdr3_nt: TGTGCCAGTACCCAAGGACAGATGAACACTGAAGCTTTCTTT
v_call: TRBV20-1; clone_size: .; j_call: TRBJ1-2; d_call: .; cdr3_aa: CSARDGTDPSGYTF; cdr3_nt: TGCAGTGCTAGAGACGGAACAGATCCTAGTGGCTACACCTTC
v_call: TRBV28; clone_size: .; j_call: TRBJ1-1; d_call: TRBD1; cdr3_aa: CASSLWDRGFEAFF; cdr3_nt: TGTGCCAGCAGTTTATGGGACAGGGGGTTCGAAGCTTTCTTT